This TCR beta chain was documented in a study of vaccination and CD4 T cells after COVID-19. Worth noting for this clonotype: Antigen: not known.

This CDR3 has 14 residues. Germline V gene sequence: CDR1 KGHSH, CDR2 LQKENI. Trimming took 3 bases from V and 4 from J, leaving 12 bases between them. The treatment denotes: roughly 11-day PBMC culture with coronavirus spike peptide pools or control peptides (ViraFEST assay). Negative selection yielded CD4+ T cells from day-10 cultures. Cultured CD4+ T cell DNA was sequenced using the Oncomine TCR Beta short-read assay. TCRdb re-called the PCR reads with MiXCR, one entry per CDR3 protein. The sample shows about 8,000 distinct CDR3 sequences, around half of them seen only once. The V gene is TRBV18, the J gene TRBJ1-2, with D hard to call. The clonotype comes from a human donor who had recovered from COVID-19. Sequenced input: CD4+ T cells from blood, cultured in vitro. CDR3 coding DNA: TGTGCCAGCTCACCCGCTGCTCTCAGCTATGGCTACACCTTC. Protein product: CASSPAALSYGYTF.